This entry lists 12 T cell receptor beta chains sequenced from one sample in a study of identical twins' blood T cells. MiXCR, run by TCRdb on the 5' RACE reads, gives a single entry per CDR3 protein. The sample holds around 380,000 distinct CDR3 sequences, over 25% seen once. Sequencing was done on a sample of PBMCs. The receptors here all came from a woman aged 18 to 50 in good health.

CDR3 loop: CSAGQARYYGYTF. The CDR3 DNA reads as TGCAGCGCCGGACAGGCTCGTTACTATGGCTACACCTTC. The chain employs TRBV29-1 and TRBJ1-2; 7 positions match TRBD1. The CDR3 sequence is 13 residues long. Trimming removed 7 bases from V and 3 bases from J; junction bases left unmatched: 8. Looked up from germline, CDR1 is SQVTM and CDR2 is ANQGSEA. Full variable domain (missing parts from reference TRBV29-1 and TRBJ1-2): SAVISQKPSRDICQRGTSLTIQCQVDSQVTMMFWYRQQPGQSLTLIATANQGSEATYESGFVIDKFPISRPNLTFSTLTVSNMSPEDSSIYLCSAGQARYYGYTFGSGTRLTVV.

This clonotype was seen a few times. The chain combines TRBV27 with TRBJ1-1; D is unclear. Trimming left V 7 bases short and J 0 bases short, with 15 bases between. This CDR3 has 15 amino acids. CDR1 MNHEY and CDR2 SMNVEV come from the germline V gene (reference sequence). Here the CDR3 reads CASKNNFGLNTEAFF. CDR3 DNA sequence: TGTGCCAGCAAGAATAATTTCGGGTTGAACACTGAAGCTTTCTTT.

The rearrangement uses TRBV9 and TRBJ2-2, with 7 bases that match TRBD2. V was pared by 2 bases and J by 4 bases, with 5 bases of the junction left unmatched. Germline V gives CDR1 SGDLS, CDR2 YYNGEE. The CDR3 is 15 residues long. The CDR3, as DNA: TGTGCCAGCAGCGTCGCGGGAGTGCCCACCGGGGAGCTGTTTTTT. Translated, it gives CASSVAGVPTGELFF.

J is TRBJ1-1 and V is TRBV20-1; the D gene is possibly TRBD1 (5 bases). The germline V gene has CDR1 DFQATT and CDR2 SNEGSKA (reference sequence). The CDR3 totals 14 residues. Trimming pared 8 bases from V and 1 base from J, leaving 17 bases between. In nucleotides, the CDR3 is TGCAGTTCCCCAAGGGGAAGGCAGAACACTGAAGCTTTCTTT. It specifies CSSPRGRQNTEAFF.

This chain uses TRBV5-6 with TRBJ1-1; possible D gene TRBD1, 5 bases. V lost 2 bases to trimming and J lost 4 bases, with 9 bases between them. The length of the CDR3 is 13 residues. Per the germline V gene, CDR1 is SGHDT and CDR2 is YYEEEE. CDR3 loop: CASSFWGSTEAFF. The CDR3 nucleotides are TGTGCCAGCAGCTTCTGGGGCAGCACTGAAGCTTTCTTT.

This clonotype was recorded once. The chain's CDR3 is CSVTGGGTGELFF. The CDR3 coding sequence is TGCAGTGTAACGGGGGGGGGCACCGGGGAGCTGTTTTTT. The V gene is TRBV20-1, the J gene TRBJ2-2; TRBD2 matches at 8 bases. Germline CDR1 and CDR2: DFQATT and SNEGSKA (reference sequence). This CDR3 contains 13 residues. Trimming took 7 bases from V and 4 from J; bases not matched to a gene: 5.

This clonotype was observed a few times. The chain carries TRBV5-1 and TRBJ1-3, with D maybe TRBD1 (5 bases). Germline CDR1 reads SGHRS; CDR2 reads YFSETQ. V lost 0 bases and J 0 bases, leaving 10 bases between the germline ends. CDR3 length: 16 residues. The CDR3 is CASSLGPGGSGNTIYF. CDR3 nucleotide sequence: TGCGCCAGCAGCTTGGGGCCCGGGGGCTCTGGAAACACCATATATTTT.

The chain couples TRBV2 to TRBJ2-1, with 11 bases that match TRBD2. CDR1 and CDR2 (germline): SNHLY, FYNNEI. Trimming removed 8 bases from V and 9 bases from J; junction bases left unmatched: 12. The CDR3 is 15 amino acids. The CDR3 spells CASHFLAGGRGEQFF. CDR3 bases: TGTGCCAGCCACTTCTTAGCGGGGGGGCGGGGTGAGCAGTTCTTC.

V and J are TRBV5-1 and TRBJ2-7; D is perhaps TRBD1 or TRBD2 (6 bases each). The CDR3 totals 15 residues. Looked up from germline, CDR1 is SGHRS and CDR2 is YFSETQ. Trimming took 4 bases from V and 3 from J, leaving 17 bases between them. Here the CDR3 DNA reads TGCGCCAGCAGCCCCAACCGGGGGCTGTTCTACGAGCAGTACTTC. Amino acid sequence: CASSPNRGLFYEQYF.

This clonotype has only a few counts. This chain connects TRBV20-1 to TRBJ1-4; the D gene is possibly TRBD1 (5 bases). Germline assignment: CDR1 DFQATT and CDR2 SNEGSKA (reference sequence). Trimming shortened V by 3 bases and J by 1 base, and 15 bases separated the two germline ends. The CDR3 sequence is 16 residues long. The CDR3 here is CSASEAGRITNEKLFF. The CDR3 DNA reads TGCAGTGCTAGTGAGGCAGGGAGGATAACTAATGAAAAACTGTTTTTT.

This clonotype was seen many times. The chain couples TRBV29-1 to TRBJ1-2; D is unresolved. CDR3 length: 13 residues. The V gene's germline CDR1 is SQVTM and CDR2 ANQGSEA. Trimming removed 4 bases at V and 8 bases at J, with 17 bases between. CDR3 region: CSVAQVWGMGYTF. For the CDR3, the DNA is TGCAGCGTTGCCCAAGTTTGGGGTATGGGCTACACCTTC.

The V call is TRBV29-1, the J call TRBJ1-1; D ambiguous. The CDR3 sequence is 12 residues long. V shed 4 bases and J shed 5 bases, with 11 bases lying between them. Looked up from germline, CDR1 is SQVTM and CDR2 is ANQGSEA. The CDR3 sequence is CSVGLDVTEAFF. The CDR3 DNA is TGCAGCGTTGGGCTCGACGTGACTGAAGCTTTCTTT.